This T cell receptor beta chain was recorded in a study of long-term antiretroviral therapy in people with HIV. Findings and caveats of the study: Although diversity increased after ART, it remained lower than in transplant donor controls. No data were available on ART adherence, viral resistance or therapy changes.

Regarding this clone: Its antigen is unknown.

Every single participant having HIV got treatment inside the United States. Version v3.0 of the immunoSEQ assay was performed at survey level. The protocol was immunoSEQ multiplex PCR, while the TCRdb copy is restricted to in-frame clones and leaves out a portion. The sample has 30,000 or so clones, 95% to 98% seen once. The CDR3 is 13 residues long. Trimming stripped 3 bases from V and 8 bases from J, with 10 bases between. CDR1 is MRHNA, CDR2 SNTAGT, per germline. The receptor's source is a man aged 25 to 40 with HIV. The starting material was unsorted PBMCs, obtained 7.6 years after starting antiretroviral therapy. This sequence joins TRBV6-4 and TRBJ2-2; D uncertain. Here the CDR3 DNA reads TGTGCCAGCAGTGAAGGGTCATCGGGGGAGCTGTTTTTT. Its translation: CASSEGSSGELFF.